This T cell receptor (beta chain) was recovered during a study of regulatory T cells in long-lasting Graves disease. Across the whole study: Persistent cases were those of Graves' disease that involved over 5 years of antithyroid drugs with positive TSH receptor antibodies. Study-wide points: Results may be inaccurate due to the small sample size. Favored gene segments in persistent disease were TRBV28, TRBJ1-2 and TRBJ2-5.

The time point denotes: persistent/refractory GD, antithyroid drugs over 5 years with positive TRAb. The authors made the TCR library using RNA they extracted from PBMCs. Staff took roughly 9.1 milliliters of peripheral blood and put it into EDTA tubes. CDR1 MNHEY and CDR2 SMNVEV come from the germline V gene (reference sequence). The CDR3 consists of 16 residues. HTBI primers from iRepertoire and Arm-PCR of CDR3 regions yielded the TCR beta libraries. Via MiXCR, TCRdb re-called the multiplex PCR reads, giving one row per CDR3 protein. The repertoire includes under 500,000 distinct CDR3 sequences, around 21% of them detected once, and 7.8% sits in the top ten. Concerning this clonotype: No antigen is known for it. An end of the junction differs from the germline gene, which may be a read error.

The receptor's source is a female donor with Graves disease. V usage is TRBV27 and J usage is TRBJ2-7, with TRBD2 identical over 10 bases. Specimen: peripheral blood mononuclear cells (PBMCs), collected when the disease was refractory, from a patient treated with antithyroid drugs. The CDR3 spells CASSLRASGSSCEQYF. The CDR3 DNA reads TGTGCCAGCAGTTTACGGGCTAGCGGGAGTTCCTGCGAGCAGTACTTC.